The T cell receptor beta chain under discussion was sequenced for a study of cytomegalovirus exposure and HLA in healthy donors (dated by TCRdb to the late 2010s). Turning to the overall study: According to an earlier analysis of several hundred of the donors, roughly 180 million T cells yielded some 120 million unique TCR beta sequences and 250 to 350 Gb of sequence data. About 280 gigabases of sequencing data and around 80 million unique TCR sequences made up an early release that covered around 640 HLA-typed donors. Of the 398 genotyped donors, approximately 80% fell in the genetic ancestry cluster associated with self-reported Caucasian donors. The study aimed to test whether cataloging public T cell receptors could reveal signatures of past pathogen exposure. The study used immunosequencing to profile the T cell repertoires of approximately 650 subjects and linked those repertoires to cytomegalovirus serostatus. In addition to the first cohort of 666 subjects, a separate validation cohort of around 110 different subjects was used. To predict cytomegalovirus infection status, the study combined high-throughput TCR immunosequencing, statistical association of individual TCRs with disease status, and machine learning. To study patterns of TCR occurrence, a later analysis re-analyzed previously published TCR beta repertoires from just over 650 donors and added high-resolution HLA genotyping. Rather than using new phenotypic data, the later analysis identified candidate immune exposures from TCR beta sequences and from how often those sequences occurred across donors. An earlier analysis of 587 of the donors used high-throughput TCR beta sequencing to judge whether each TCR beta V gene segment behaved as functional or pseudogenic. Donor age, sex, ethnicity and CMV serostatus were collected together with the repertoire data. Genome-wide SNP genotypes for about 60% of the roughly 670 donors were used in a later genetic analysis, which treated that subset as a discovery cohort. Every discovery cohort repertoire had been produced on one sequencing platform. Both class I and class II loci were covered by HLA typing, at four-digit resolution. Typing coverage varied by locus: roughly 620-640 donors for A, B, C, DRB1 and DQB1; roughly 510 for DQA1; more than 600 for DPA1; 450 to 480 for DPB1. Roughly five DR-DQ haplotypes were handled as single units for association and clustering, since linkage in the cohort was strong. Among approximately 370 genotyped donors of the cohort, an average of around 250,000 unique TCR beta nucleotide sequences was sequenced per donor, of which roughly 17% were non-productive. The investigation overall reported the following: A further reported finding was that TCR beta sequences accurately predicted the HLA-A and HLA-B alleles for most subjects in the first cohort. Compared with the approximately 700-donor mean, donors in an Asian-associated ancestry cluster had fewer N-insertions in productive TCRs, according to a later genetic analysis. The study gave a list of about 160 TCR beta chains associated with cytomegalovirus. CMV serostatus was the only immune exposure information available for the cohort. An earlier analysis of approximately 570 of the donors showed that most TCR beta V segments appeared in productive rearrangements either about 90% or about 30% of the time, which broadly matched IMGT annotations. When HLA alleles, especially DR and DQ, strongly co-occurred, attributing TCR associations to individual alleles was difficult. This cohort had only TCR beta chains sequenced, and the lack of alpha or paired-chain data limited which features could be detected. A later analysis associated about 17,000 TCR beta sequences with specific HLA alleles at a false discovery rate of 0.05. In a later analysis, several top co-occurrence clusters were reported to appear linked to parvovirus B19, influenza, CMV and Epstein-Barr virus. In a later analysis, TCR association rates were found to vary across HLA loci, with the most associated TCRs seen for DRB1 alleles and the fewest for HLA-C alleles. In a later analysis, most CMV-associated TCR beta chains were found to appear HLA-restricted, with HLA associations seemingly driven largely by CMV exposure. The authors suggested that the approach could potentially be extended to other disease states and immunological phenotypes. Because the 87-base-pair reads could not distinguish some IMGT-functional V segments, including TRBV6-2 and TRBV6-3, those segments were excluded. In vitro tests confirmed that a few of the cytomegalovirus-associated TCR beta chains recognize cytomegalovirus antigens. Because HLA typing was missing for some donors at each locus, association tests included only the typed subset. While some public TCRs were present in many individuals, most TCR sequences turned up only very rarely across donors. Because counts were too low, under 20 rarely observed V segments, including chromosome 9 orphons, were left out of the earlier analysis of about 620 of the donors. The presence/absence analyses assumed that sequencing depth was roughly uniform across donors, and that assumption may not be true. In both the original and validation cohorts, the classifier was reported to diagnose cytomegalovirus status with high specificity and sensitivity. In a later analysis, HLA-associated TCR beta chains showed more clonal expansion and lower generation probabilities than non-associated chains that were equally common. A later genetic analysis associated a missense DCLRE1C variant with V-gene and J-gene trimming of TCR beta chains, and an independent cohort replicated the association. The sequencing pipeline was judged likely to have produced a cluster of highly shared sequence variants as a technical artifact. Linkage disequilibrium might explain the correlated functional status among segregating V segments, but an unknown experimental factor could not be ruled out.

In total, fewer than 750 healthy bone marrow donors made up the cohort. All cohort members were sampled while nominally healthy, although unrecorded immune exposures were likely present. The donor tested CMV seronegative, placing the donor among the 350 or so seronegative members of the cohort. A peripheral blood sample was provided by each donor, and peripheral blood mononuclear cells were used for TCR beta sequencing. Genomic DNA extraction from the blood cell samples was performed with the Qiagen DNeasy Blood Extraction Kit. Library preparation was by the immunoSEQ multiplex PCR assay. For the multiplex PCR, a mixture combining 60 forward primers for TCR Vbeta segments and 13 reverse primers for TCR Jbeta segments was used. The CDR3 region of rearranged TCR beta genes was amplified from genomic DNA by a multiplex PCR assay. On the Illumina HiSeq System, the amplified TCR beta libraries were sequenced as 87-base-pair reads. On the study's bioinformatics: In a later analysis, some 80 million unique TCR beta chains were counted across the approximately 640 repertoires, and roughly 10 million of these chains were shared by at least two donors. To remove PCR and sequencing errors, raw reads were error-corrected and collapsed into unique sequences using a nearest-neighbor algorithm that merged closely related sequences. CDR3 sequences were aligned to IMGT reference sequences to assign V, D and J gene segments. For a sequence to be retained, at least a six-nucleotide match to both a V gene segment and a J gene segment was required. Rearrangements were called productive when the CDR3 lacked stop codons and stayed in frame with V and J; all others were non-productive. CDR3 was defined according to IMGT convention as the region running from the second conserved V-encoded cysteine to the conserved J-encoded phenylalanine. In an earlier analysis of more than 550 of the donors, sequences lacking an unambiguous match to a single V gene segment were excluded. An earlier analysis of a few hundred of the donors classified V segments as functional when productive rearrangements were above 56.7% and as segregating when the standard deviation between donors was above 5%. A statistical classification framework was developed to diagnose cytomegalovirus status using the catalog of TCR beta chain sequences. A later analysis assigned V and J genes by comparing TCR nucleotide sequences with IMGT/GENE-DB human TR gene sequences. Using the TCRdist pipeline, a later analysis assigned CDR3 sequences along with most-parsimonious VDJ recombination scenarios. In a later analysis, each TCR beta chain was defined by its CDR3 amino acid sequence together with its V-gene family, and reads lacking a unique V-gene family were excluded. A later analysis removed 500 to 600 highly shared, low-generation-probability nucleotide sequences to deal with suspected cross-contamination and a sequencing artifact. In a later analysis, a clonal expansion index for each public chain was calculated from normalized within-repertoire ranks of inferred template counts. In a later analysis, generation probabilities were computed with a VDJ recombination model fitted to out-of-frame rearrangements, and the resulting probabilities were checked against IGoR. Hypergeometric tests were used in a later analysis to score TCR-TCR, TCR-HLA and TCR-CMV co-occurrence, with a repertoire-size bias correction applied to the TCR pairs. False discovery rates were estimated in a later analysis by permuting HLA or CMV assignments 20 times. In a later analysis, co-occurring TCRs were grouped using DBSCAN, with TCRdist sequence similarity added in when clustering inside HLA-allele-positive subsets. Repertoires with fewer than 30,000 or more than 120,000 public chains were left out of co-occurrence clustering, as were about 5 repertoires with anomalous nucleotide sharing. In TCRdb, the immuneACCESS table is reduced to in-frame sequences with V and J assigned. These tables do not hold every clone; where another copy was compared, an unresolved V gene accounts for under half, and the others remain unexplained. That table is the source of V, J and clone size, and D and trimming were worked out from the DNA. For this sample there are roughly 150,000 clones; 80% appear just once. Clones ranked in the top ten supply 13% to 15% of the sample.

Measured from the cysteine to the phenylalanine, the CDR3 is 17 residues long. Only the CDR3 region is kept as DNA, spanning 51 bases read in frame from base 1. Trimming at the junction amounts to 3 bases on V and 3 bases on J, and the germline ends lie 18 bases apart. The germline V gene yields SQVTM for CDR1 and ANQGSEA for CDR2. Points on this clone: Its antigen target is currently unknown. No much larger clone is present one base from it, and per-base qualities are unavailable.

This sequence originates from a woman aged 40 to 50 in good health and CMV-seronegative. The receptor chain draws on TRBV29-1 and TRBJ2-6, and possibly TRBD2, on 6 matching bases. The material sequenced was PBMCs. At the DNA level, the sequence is TGCAGCGTTGAGGAGGGGAGCCTGAGCTTTGGGGCCAACGTCCTGACTTTC. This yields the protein CSVEEGSLSFGANVLTF.